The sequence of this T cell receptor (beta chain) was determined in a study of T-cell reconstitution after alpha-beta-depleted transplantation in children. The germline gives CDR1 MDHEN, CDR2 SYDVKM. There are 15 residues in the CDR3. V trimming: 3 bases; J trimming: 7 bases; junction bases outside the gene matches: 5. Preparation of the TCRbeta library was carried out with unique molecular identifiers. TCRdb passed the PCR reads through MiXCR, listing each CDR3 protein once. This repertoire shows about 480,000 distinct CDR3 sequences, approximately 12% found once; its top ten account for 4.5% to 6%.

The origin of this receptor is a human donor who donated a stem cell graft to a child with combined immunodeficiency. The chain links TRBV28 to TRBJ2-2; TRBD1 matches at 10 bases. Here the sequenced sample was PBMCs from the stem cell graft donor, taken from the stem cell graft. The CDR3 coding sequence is TGTGCCAGCAGTTTCAGACAGGGGGCTGGCGGGGAGCTGTTTTTT. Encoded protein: CASSFRQGAGGELFF.